Below, 5 T cell receptor beta chains from the same sample are listed, as sequenced in a study of CD8 T cell repertoires and HIV-1 epitope variants. Repertoires were generated with immunoSEQ multiplex PCR, while TCRdb's copy carries only in-frame clones and drops some. The data contain some 100,000 clones, just under 75% of them singletons. Sample: uncultured baseline CD8+ T cells from peripheral blood mononuclear cells (PBMCs). These receptors came from a male donor with HIV.

The gene calls are TRBV19 and TRBJ2-3; the D call may be TRBD1 or TRBD2 (5 bases each). V dropped 9 bases and J dropped 8 bases, with 21 bases sitting between them. Germline-derived CDR1 and CDR2 are LNHDA and SQIVND (reference sequence). The CDR3 contains 14 residues. DNA for the CDR3: TGTGCCAGCAACCCGGGACGGGATATGGGTACGCAGTATTTT. Its protein is CASNPGRDMGTQYF.

The chain links TRBV6-6 to TRBJ2-7; 7 bases agree with TRBD1. CDR1 is MNHNY and CDR2 is SVGAGI in the germline V gene (reference sequence). The V gene end was trimmed by 2 bases and the J gene end by 3 bases; junction bases not matched to a gene: 7. The CDR3 has 15 amino acids. The CDR3 bases are TGTGCCAGCAGTTACCTCGGGACAGATTTCTACGAGCAGTACTTC. Its protein is CASSYLGTDFYEQYF.

The chain links TRBV5-6 to TRBJ1-3; 7 nucleotides agree with TRBD1. Germline CDR1 reads SGHDT; CDR2 reads YYEEEE. The CDR3 extends over 16 amino acids. V lost 1 base to trimming and J lost 4 bases; unmatched junction nucleotides: 8. CDR3: CASSLYPTGIGNTIYF. CDR3 DNA sequence: TGTGCCAGCAGCTTGTACCCGACAGGGATCGGAAACACCATATATTTT.

The chain uses TRBV5-6 and TRBJ2-7; perhaps TRBD1 as D (5 bases). The germline V gene has CDR1 SGHDT and CDR2 YYEEEE. The CDR3 is made up of 14 amino acids. V lost 7 bases to trimming and J lost 3 bases, with 17 bases between them. CDR3 sequence (DNA): TGTGCCAGCCTCTCGGTGGGGCCCGACTACGAGCAGTACTTC. It codes for CASLSVGPDYEQYF.

This chain connects TRBV19 to TRBJ2-1, with unresolved D. The V and J ends lost 7 bases and 8 bases respectively, with 6 bases between them. This CDR3 contains 10 residues. Germline V gives CDR1 LNHDA, CDR2 SQIVND (reference sequence). CDR3 bases: TGTGCCAGTATCTGGGATGAGCAGTTCTTC. This gives the protein CASIWDEQFF.